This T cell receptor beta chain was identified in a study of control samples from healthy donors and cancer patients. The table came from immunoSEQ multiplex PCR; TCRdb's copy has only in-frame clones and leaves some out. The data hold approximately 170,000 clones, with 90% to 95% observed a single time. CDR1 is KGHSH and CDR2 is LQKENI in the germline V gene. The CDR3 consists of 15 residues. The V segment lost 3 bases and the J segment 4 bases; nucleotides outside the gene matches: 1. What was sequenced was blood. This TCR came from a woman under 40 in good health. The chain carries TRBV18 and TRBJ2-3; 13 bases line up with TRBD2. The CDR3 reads CASSPGLAGADTQYF. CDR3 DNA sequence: TGTGCCAGCTCACCTGGACTAGCGGGAGCAGATACGCAGTATTTT.